This paragraph reports one T cell receptor (beta chain). Its cognate antigen is unknown. V was shortened by 7 bases and J by 8 bases, with 15 bases between the two germline ends. The CDR3 sequence is 13 residues long. Germline V gene lookup returns CDR1 ENHRY and CDR2 SYGVKD. This entry belongs to a study of a mutant IDH1 vaccine in newly diagnosed glioma. Overall study context: The start of vaccination came 4-6 weeks after radiotherapy alone, or with temozolomide cycles. The week-35 safety follow-up was V12, and the week-47 study end was V13. Before enrollment, patients got radiotherapy alone, temozolomide alone, or mostly the combination.

General study findings and limits: Among patients, roughly 93% showed immune responses induced by the vaccine.

Profiled with immunoSEQ multiplex PCR; TCRdb holds only in-frame clones, not every one. The profile shows approximately 84,000 clones, about 81% of them singletons. The time point denotes: week 47, end of study. Alongside topical imiquimod, each dose of vaccine comprised 300 ug of mutant IDH1 20-mer peptide. Sequenced material: PBMCs, taken from a glioma patient whose treatment included an IDH1 peptide vaccine. This TCR derives from a man aged 40-49 years with glioma. V and J are TRBV10-3 and TRBJ2-1; TRBD2 might be the D (7 bases). CDR3 bases: TGTGCCATCAACTGGGGGGCGGGGGATGAGCAGTTCTTC. Translation: CAINWGAGDEQFF.